Listed here is a single T cell receptor (beta chain). The CDR3 has 15 residues. V lost 4 bases to trimming and J lost 5 bases; unmatched junction nucleotides: 3. Germline V gene sequence: CDR1 SGHTA, CDR2 FQGTGA. This entry comes from a study of control samples from healthy donors and cancer patients. Profiled with immunoSEQ multiplex PCR; TCRdb holds only in-frame clones, not every one. The sample shows 95,000 to 150,000 clones, approximately 84% of them seen only once. The clonotype comes from a man younger than 35 in good health. The sequenced sample consisted of blood. The chain uses TRBV7-3 and TRBJ2-2; TRBD1 aligns across 11 bases. The CDR3 sequence is CASSSGTGGTGELFF. Here the CDR3 DNA reads TGTGCCAGCAGCTCCGGGACAGGGGGAACCGGGGAGCTGTTTTTT.